These 21 T cell receptor beta chains were all obtained from the same sample, sequenced in a study of Graves' ophthalmopathy and Graves' hyperthyroidism. From RNA, the CDR3 regions of TCR beta chains were amplified and sequenced. The library came from an HTBI-primed first-round RT-PCR and a second-round multiplex PCR. MiXCR, run by TCRdb on the multiplex PCR reads, gives a single entry per CDR3 protein. In the table there are roughly 610,000 distinct CDR3 sequences, over 20% of which are singletons. The sample comprised peripheral blood. The receptors originated from a woman aged 18-30 years with stable Graves' hyperthyroidism. Some clones in this sample may be carry-over from other donors' samples.

Concerning this clonotype itself: Since a much larger clone is just one base distant, this may be a read error. The genes are TRBV7-2 and TRBJ2-7; 7 bases fit TRBD2. Germline V gene data show CDR1 as SGHTA and CDR2 as FQGNSA. With 3 bases clipped from V and 3 bases from J, the junction kept 2 bases outside the gene matches. There are 13 residues in the CDR3. The CDR3 nucleotides read TGTGCCAGCAGCTTCGGGACTATCTACGAGCAGTACTTC. This codes for CASSFGTIYEQYF.

V gene TRBV6-5 combines with J gene TRBJ1-1, with 9 bases that match TRBD1. The V and J ends lost 4 bases and 6 bases, in that order; junction bases with no gene match: 15. Looked up from germline, CDR1 is MNHEY and CDR2 is SVGAGI. CDR3 length: 17 amino acids. CDR3 in DNA: TGTGCCAGCAGTTCCCTAGACAGGGGGGGAAGGTGGGCTGAAGCTTTCTTT. Amino acids: CASSSLDRGGRWAEAFF.

This clonotype came up many times. The chain carries TRBV5-1 and TRBJ1-1, with a possible D match to TRBD1 (5 bases). The CDR3 is 11 residues long. V lost 3 bases to trimming and J lost 7 bases, with 7 bases between them. Germline V gene data show CDR1 as SGHRS and CDR2 as YFSETQ. The DNA of the CDR3 is TGCGCCAGCAGCTGGGGCAATGAAGCTTTCTTT. Translated, it gives CASSWGNEAFF.

J is TRBJ2-6 and V is TRBV10-3; no firm D call. V lost 8 bases to trimming and J lost 0 bases, with 5 bases between them. The CDR3 covers 13 residues. Per the germline V gene, CDR1 is ENHRY and CDR2 is SYGVKD. Here the CDR3 DNA reads TGTGCCATCGCCCCCTCTGGGGCCAACGTCCTGACTTTC. Translated: CAIAPSGANVLTF.

In its sample, this clonotype was seen many times. Since a much larger clone is just one base distant, this may be a read error. The chain couples TRBV12-3 or TRBV12-4 to TRBJ1-6; possible D gene TRBD1, 5 bases. The CDR3 totals 12 residues. V lost 5 bases, J lost 11 bases, and 10 bases lay in between. The CDR3 coding sequence is TGTGCCAGCAGTAGGGGTAAGACACCCCTCCACTTT. Translating gives CASSRGKTPLHF.

This clonotype has more than one count but fewer than ten. This sequence joins TRBV7-9 and TRBJ2-7, with unresolved D. Germline CDR1 is SEHNR and CDR2 is FQNEAQ (reference sequence). The germline V and J ends were trimmed by 5 bases and 6 bases, with 11 bases remaining between them. This CDR3 spans 12 amino acids. Here the CDR3 reads CASSRDLSEQYF. DNA for the CDR3: TGTGCCAGCAGCCGTGATTTGTCCGAGCAGTACTTC. The complete variable domain, with remaining parts taken from reference TRBV7-9 and TRBJ2-7, reads DTGVSQNPRHKITKRGQNVTFRCDPISEHNRLYWYRQTLGQGPEFLTYFQNEAQLEKSRLLSDRFSAERPKGSFSTLEIQRTEQGDSAMYLCASSRDLSEQYFGPGTRLTVT.

This chain uses TRBV28 with TRBJ1-1; D remains unclear. CDR1 and CDR2 from the germline V gene are MDHEN and SYDVKM. Trimming took off 5 bases at V and 0 bases at J, with 10 bases between the two ends. This CDR3 spans 14 amino acids. The CDR3 nucleotides are TGTGCCAGCAGTGCTCACAGTATGAACACTGAAGCTTTCTTT. Residues: CASSAHSMNTEAFF.

The gene calls are TRBV6-1 and TRBJ1-6; D ambiguous. Germline V gene sequence: CDR1 MNHNS, CDR2 SASEGT. There are 15 residues in the CDR3. The V end was cut by 4 bases, the J end by 7 bases, with 14 bases between. The CDR3, as DNA: TGTGCCAGCAGTGGGGAGGCCCAGTTGAATTCACCCCTCCACTTT. It specifies CASSGEAQLNSPLHF.

At least ten counts were recorded for this clonotype. This chain uses TRBV18 with TRBJ2-7; D is uncertain. This CDR3 is built from 13 residues. V lost 0 bases to trimming and J lost 2 bases, with 5 bases between them. From germline, CDR1 is KGHSH and CDR2 LQKENI. The CDR3 DNA sequence: TGTGCCAGCTCACCACCTGGTACCTACGAGCAGTACTTC. Translated, it gives CASSPPGTYEQYF. Using reference TRBV18 and TRBJ2-7 for the parts outside the CDR3, the full variable domain is NAGVMQNPRHLVRRRGQEARLRCSPMKGHSHVYWYRQLPEEGLKFMVYLQKENIIDESGMPKERFSAEFPKEGPSILRIQQVVRGDSAAYFCASSPPGTYEQYFGPGTRLTVT.

This clonotype showed up many times. The gene calls are TRBV6-1 and TRBJ2-7; 9 bases are shared with TRBD1. This CDR3 comprises 12 residues. Germline values: CDR1 MNHNS, CDR2 SASEGT. Trimming cost V 6 bases and J 7 bases; bases outside gene matches: 4. The CDR3 loop reads CASRTGQGEQYF. CDR3 nucleotides: TGTGCCAGCAGAACCGGACAGGGGGAGCAGTACTTC.

The chain carries TRBV11-1 and TRBJ1-2, with D possibly TRBD1 on 5 matching bases. V was cut by 4 bases and J by 3 bases, with 21 bases left in between. The CDR3 covers 17 residues. Germline V gene lookup returns CDR1 SGHAT and CDR2 FQDESV (reference sequence). CDR3 residues: CASSSVFGTLEDYGYTF. In DNA, the CDR3 is TGTGCCAGCAGCTCGGTATTTGGGACCCTCGAAGACTATGGCTACACCTTC.

This clonotype turned up a few times. A much larger clonotype is one base distant, so this may be a read error. This sequence joins TRBV7-2 and TRBJ1-2; TRBD1 aligns across 9 bases. CDR3 size: 14 residues. The J segment lost 5 bases and the V segment lost 4 bases, leaving 5 bases of the junction unmatched. CDR1 SGHTA and CDR2 FQGNSA come from the germline V gene. This CDR3 reads CASSSRTGAYGYTF. The CDR3 coding sequence is TGTGCCAGCAGCTCGCGGACAGGGGCGTATGGCTACACCTTC.

This clonotype has a count of ten or more. This chain uses TRBV20-1 with TRBJ1-5, with D perhaps TRBD1 (5 bases). In germline, CDR1 is DFQATT, CDR2 SNEGSKA (reference sequence). Trimming stripped 0 bases from V and 3 bases from J, with 12 bases between. This CDR3 contains 15 residues. CDR3 DNA: TGCAGTGCTAGAGATCCCGGACAAAACAATCAGCCCCAGCATTTT. As protein: CSARDPGQNNQPQHF.

In this sample, this clonotype turned up many times. One base away lies a much larger clone, so this may be a sequencing read error. CDR3 region: CSARNTLQNSYEQYF. The CDR3 DNA sequence: TGCAGTGCTAGAAATACCCTACAAAATTCCTACGAGCAGTACTTC. The chain has TRBV20-1 and TRBJ2-7; D is unresolved. CDR1 DFQATT and CDR2 SNEGSKA come from the germline V gene (reference sequence). V was cut by 2 bases and J by 1 base, with 15 bases left in between. The CDR3 sequence is 15 residues long.

A few counts support this clonotype. V gene TRBV30 combines with J gene TRBJ2-5; maybe TRBD2 (6 bases). The V gene's germline CDR1 is GTSNPN and CDR2 SVGIG (reference sequence). Trimming shortened V by 4 bases and J by 6 bases, and 12 bases separated the two germline ends. This CDR3 region has 12 residues. The CDR3 sequence is CAWNVLAKTQYF. CDR3 in DNA: TGTGCCTGGAACGTTCTAGCGAAGACCCAGTACTTC.

V gene TRBV6-7 combines with J gene TRBJ2-5; D possibly corresponds to TRBD1 (6 bases). TRBV6-7 is an open reading frame, and its role is uncertain. The V end lost 8 bases, the J end lost 3 bases, and 16 bases lay between the germline ends. This CDR3 has 14 amino acids. CDR3 coding DNA: TGTGCCAGCCGCCGGGGACATACGGAAGAGACCCAGTACTTC. This codes for CASRRGHTEETQYF.

This clonotype was detected ten times or more. The V gene is TRBV20-1, the J gene TRBJ1-5; weak D call: TRBD1 (6 bases). Trimming cost V 5 bases and J 6 bases, with 20 bases left between them. The CDR3 loop spans 15 amino acids. CDR1 is DFQATT, CDR2 SNEGSKA, per germline (reference sequence). The CDR3 sequence is CSAEMAGAQGQPQHF. CDR3 coding DNA: TGCAGTGCTGAAATGGCAGGGGCGCAGGGTCAGCCCCAGCATTTT.

The V gene is TRBV12-3 or TRBV12-4, the J gene TRBJ1-2, with 7 nucleotides matching TRBD1. This CDR3 contains 16 residues. J gave up 2 bases and V 3 bases, and 9 bases lay outside the gene matches. The CDR3 DNA reads TGTGCCAGCAGTTTGGGGGCCCAGGGGGGCAACTATGGCTACACCTTC. It specifies CASSLGAQGGNYGYTF.

The rearrangement joins TRBV28 to TRBJ2-2; no definite D call. Germline V lookup: CDR1 MDHEN, CDR2 SYDVKM. The V end lost 2 bases, the J end lost 6 bases, and 7 bases lay between the germline ends. The CDR3 consists of 13 residues. The CDR3: CASSLRLPGELFF. CDR3 sequence (DNA): TGTGCCAGCAGTTTAAGGTTGCCCGGGGAGCTGTTTTTT.

This chain uses TRBV20-1 with TRBJ1-5; 10 nucleotides line up with TRBD1. The CDR3 covers 16 residues. Trimming removed 3 bases from V and 0 bases from J; junction bases left unmatched: 5. Germline-derived CDR1 and CDR2 are DFQATT and SNEGSKA (reference sequence). The DNA for the CDR3 is TGCAGTGCTAGGCTCGGGACAGGGGCTAGCAATCAGCCCCAGCATTTT. Protein: CSARLGTGASNQPQHF.

This clonotype has more than one count but fewer than ten. The chain carries TRBV5-8 and TRBJ1-1, with D unclear. The CDR3 is 12 residues long. CDR1 and CDR2 from the germline V gene are SGHTS and YDEGEE. V was clipped by 5 bases and J by 3 bases, with 8 bases between them. As DNA, the CDR3 is TGTGCCAGCAGGCTCATCTACACTGAAGCTTTCTTT. Residues: CASRLIYTEAFF.